These 26 T cell receptor beta chains were sequenced from one sample in a study of cytomegalovirus exposure and HLA in healthy donors. PCR employed 60 Vbeta and 13 Jbeta primers. Using immunoSEQ multiplex PCR, the repertoire was profiled, and TCRdb retains in-frame clones only, with some absent. The table shows roughly 180,000 clones, with about 79% occurring only once. Sequencing was carried out using PBMCs. Receptors were obtained from a female donor in good health and CMV-seronegative.

The chain employs TRBV4-3 and TRBJ1-1, with D hard to call. Looked up from germline, CDR1 is LGHNA and CDR2 is YSLEER. V was shortened by 0 bases and J by 4 bases, with 12 bases between the two germline ends. The CDR3 contains 15 residues. CDR3 coding DNA: TGCGCCAGCAGCCAAGAAAGTTCGGTTGCCACTGAAGCTTTCTTT. Amino acids: CASSQESSVATEAFF.

The chain has TRBV6-5 and TRBJ1-1, with unresolved D. The CDR3 consists of 15 residues. V was clipped by 4 bases and J by 3 bases, with 15 bases between them. The germline V gene encodes CDR1 MNHEY and CDR2 SVGAGI. CDR3 protein: CASSFGVTWDTEAFF. The CDR3 DNA is TGTGCCAGCAGTTTCGGGGTTACCTGGGACACTGAAGCTTTCTTT.

The chain links TRBV6-1 to TRBJ1-3, with D maybe TRBD1 (6 bases). The CDR3 runs to 15 residues. CDR1 is MNHNS and CDR2 is SASEGT in the germline V gene. V was clipped by 5 bases and J by 0 bases, with 11 bases between them. In nucleotides, the CDR3 is TGTGCCAGCAGTTGGACAGACAACTCTGGAAACACCATATATTTT. Its translation: CASSWTDNSGNTIYF.

This chain links TRBV6-1 with TRBJ1-2; D remains ambiguous. CDR3 size: 14 residues. The V and J ends lost 1 base and 5 bases respectively, with 11 bases between them. Germline-derived CDR1 and CDR2 are MNHNS and SASEGT. The CDR3 DNA sequence: TGTGCCAGCAGTGAAGGGCCCGACGGGTATGGCTACACCTTC. Protein: CASSEGPDGYGYTF.

The CDR3 protein is CASSGVNSGANVLTF. CDR3 nucleotides: TGTGCCAGCAGTGGAGTGAACTCTGGGGCCAACGTCCTGACTTTC. The chain uses TRBV6-1 and TRBJ2-6, with D unresolved. The CDR3 runs 15 residues. Trimming pared 4 bases from V and 0 bases from J, leaving 7 bases between. Germline CDR1 is MNHNS and CDR2 is SASEGT.

In its sample, this clone was seen once. This chain links TRBV2 with TRBJ2-2; TRBD1 agrees at 10 bases. The CDR3 contains 17 residues. Germline CDR1 SNHLY, CDR2 FYNNEI. V lost 8 bases and J lost 2; bases outside the gene matches: 11. This chain's CDR3 is CASGERQGAINTGELFF. The CDR3 DNA reads TGTGCCAGCGGGGAGAGACAGGGGGCGATCAACACCGGGGAGCTGTTTTTT.

This rearrangement joins TRBV7-2 to TRBJ2-3; D may be TRBD2 (6 bases). Deletions cut 5 bases from V and 7 bases from J, with 22 bases between. The CDR3 covers 16 residues. Germline CDR1 and CDR2: SGHTA and FQGNSA. Here the CDR3 DNA reads TGTGCCAGCAGCCCAAACCGGGGGAGCGGCGGAAATACGCAGTATTTT. Encoded protein: CASSPNRGSGGNTQYF.

The V gene is TRBV5-1, the J gene TRBJ2-7; 10 bases are a match to TRBD1. After removal of 2 bases from V and 2 bases from J, the junction contained 1 base not matched to a gene. The CDR3 loop spans 14 amino acids. Germline lookup yields CDR1 SGHRS and CDR2 YFSETQ. The CDR3 is CASSLGQGAYEQYF. CDR3 in DNA: TGCGCCAGCAGCTTAGGACAGGGGGCCTACGAGCAGTACTTC.

The V call is TRBV7-6, the J call TRBJ2-3, with a possible D match to TRBD2 (6 bases). The germline CDR1 and CDR2 sequences are SGHVS and FNYEAQ. The CDR3 extends over 12 amino acids. The V end was cut by 2 bases, the J end by 14 bases, with 14 bases between. The CDR3 reads CASSLQAGPTYF. The CDR3 bases are TGTGCCAGCAGCTTACAAGCGGGCCCTACGTATTTT.

In its sample, this clone was seen a few times. The DNA for the CDR3 is TGCGCCAGCAGGAATCAGGGGCCCGGGGAGCTGTTTTTT. This encodes CASRNQGPGELFF. V and J are TRBV10-2 and TRBJ2-2; tentatively, D is TRBD1 (6 bases). Germline CDR1 reads WSHSY; CDR2 reads SAAADI. The ends were cut back, 6 bases at V and 6 bases at J, with 11 bases in the middle. This CDR3 contains 13 residues.

The genes are TRBV5-1 and TRBJ1-1; 7 positions match TRBD1. This CDR3 is 15 amino acids long. Trimming cost V 0 bases and J 3 bases; bases outside gene matches: 5. From germline, CDR1 is SGHRS and CDR2 YFSETQ. CDR3 protein: CASSLEGRGDTEAFF. The CDR3 DNA reads TGCGCCAGCAGCTTGGAAGGCAGGGGGGACACTGAAGCTTTCTTT. Complete variable domain (other parts from reference TRBV5-1 and TRBJ1-1): KAGVTQTPRYLIKTRGQQVTLSCSPISGHRSVSWYQQTPGQGLQFLFEYFSETQRNKGNFPGRFSGRQFSNSRSEMNVSTLELGDSALYLCASSLEGRGDTEAFFGQGTRLTVV.

V is TRBV4-2 and J is TRBJ1-2; 7 bases line up with TRBD1. CDR1 is LGHNA, CDR2 YNFKEQ, per germline. J was trimmed by 4 bases and V by 3 bases; bases with no gene match: 8. The CDR3 runs to 15 residues. CDR3 sequence: CASSHTQGTGYGYTF. In DNA form, the CDR3 reads TGTGCCAGCAGCCATACACAGGGGACGGGCTATGGCTACACCTTC.

This chain connects TRBV5-1 to TRBJ1-2; D remains ambiguous. Deletions cut 0 bases from V and 2 bases from J, with 8 bases between. The CDR3 is made up of 14 amino acids. CDR1 is SGHRS and CDR2 is YFSETQ in the germline V gene. CDR3 in DNA: TGCGCCAGCAGCTTGGAAGCAAACAACTATGGCTACACCTTC. Encoded protein: CASSLEANNYGYTF.

This chain joins TRBV10-3 and TRBJ1-2; the D gene is possibly TRBD1 (5 bases). This CDR3 region has 15 residues. Germline V gene sequence: CDR1 ENHRY, CDR2 SYGVKD. Trimming removed 0 bases at V and 2 bases at J, with 10 bases between. In DNA form, the CDR3 reads TGTGCCATCAGTGAGTCGTGGGGGGAAAACTATGGCTACACCTTC. Its translation is CAISESWGENYGYTF.

This chain connects TRBV28 to TRBJ1-1; 7 bases are a match to TRBD1. The V and J ends lost 6 bases and 1 base, in that order; junction bases with no gene match: 2. The germline gives CDR1 MDHEN, CDR2 SYDVKM. The CDR3 has 13 residues. This CDR3 reads CASSRTGNTEAFF. In DNA, the CDR3 is TGTGCCAGCAGCCGGACAGGGAACACTGAAGCTTTCTTT.

This clone was detected a few times. This chain links TRBV7-2 with TRBJ1-6, with 9 bases identical to TRBD1. The V gene end was trimmed by 6 bases and the J gene end by 9 bases; junction bases not matched to a gene: 6. This CDR3 has 14 amino acids. CDR1 SGHTA and CDR2 FQGNSA come from the germline V gene. Here the CDR3 reads CASSQNRGRSPLHF. The CDR3 region has the DNA TGTGCCAGCAGTCAAAACAGGGGGCGTTCACCCCTCCACTTT.

This clone occurred a few times. The chain recombines TRBV19 with TRBJ2-5; 7 bases map to TRBD1. The DNA end favors TRBJ2-7, so the J call may be wrong. Germline-derived CDR1 and CDR2 are LNHDA and SQIVND (reference sequence). The CDR3 sequence is 13 residues long. The CDR3: CASSRGQSYEQYF. CDR3 sequence (DNA): TGTGCCAGTAGTCGGGGACAGTCCTACGAGCAGTACTTC.

The chain uses TRBV7-2 and TRBJ1-2; D not certain. The CDR3 is 13 amino acids. The V end lost 3 bases, the J end lost 5 bases, and 10 bases lay between the germline ends. Germline assignment: CDR1 SGHTA and CDR2 FQGNSA. The CDR3 sequence: CASSFTARYGYTF. DNA for the CDR3: TGTGCCAGCAGCTTTACCGCGCGGTATGGCTACACCTTC.

The J gene is TRBJ2-1, the V gene TRBV7-3, with 8 bases aligning to TRBD1. The CDR3 is 15 residues long. Germline CDR1 SGHTA, CDR2 FQGTGA. V trimming: 5 bases; J trimming: 4 bases; junction bases outside the gene matches: 7. CDR3 sequence reads: CASSPKRQGYNEQFF. As DNA, the CDR3 is TGTGCCAGCAGCCCTAAGCGACAGGGGTACAATGAGCAGTTCTTC.

The chain recombines TRBV5-1 with TRBJ1-2, with D unresolved. The ends were cut back, 5 bases at V and 7 bases at J, with 15 bases in the middle. Germline loops: CDR1 SGHRS, CDR2 YFSETQ. The CDR3 totals 13 residues. CDR3 coding DNA: TGCGCCAGCAGGGACCAGGAGGATAGTGGCTACACCTTC. Encoded protein: CASRDQEDSGYTF.

The chain links TRBV12-5 to TRBJ1-1; maybe TRBD1 (5 bases). CDR1 is LGHNT, CDR2 FRNRAP, per germline. The V and J ends lost 7 bases and 1 base respectively, with 13 bases between them. The CDR3 is 14 amino acids. The CDR3 DNA follows: TGTGCTAGTGCCCGGGGACTCTCGAACACTGAAGCTTTCTTT. Its translation: CASARGLSNTEAFF. The complete variable domain, with remaining parts taken from reference TRBV12-5 and TRBJ1-1, reads DARVTQTPRHKVTEMGQEVTMRCQPILGHNTVFWYRQTMMQGLELLAYFRNRAPLDDSGMPKDRFSAEMPDATLATLKIQPSEPRDSAVYFCASARGLSNTEAFFGQGTRLTVV.

The rearrangement joins TRBV6-5 to TRBJ1-3; a possible D gene is TRBD1 (5 bases). The CDR3 is 14 residues long. Germline loops: CDR1 MNHEY, CDR2 SVGAGI. Trimming stripped 5 bases from V and 8 bases from J, with 16 bases between. The CDR3 protein is CASSLTRGGDTIYF. DNA for the CDR3: TGTGCCAGCAGTCTGACCCGGGGGGGGGACACCATATATTTT.

The chain carries TRBV7-2 and TRBJ2-3; TRBD1 is a possible D gene (6 bases). CDR3 length: 16 amino acids. In germline, CDR1 is SGHTA, CDR2 FQGNSA. V lost 0 bases, J lost 1 base, and 11 bases lay in between. As DNA, the CDR3 is TGTGCCAGCAGCTTAGCTCTACAGGGAGGCACAGATACGCAGTATTTT. Residues: CASSLALQGGTDTQYF.

The chain links TRBV7-2 to TRBJ2-3, with a weak D call TRBD2 (6 bases). CDR3 length: 15 residues. Germline loops: CDR1 SGHTA, CDR2 FQGNSA. V was clipped by 1 base and J by 2 bases, with 10 bases between them. The CDR3 sequence: CASSLEAGFTDTQYF. CDR3 DNA sequence: TGTGCCAGCAGCTTAGAGGCGGGGTTCACAGATACGCAGTATTTT.

The genes are TRBV28 and TRBJ1-2, with 7 bases fitting TRBD1. V lost 2 bases to trimming and J lost 5 bases; unmatched junction nucleotides: 11. CDR3 length: 16 amino acids. Germline loops: CDR1 MDHEN, CDR2 SYDVKM. The CDR3 reads CASSLMPAGGRYGYTF. DNA of the CDR3: TGTGCCAGCAGTTTAATGCCGGCAGGGGGTAGGTATGGCTACACCTTC.

The chain has TRBV29-1 and TRBJ2-3, with D hard to call. CDR1 is SQVTM, CDR2 ANQGSEA, per germline. Trimming left V 5 bases short and J 3 bases short, with 3 bases between. The CDR3 has 10 amino acids. CDR3 in amino acids: CSVRTDTQYF. The CDR3 region has the DNA TGCAGCGTTCGTACAGATACGCAGTATTTT.